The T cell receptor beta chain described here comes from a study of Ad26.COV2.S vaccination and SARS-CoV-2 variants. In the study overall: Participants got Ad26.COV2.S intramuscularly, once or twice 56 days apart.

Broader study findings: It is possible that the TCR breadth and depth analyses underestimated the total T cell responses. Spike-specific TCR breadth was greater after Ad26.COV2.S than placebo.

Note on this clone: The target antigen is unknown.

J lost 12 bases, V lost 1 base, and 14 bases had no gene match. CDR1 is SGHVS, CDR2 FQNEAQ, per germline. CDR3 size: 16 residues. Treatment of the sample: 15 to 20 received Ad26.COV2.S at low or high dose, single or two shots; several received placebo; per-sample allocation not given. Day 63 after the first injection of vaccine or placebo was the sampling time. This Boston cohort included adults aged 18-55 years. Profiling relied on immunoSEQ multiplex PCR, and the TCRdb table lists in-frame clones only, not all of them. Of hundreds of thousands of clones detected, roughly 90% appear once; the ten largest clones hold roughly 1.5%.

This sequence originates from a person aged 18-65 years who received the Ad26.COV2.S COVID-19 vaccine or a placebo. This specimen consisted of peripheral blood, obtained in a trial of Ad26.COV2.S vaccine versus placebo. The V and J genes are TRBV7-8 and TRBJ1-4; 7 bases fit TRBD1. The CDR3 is CASSLEGSGRGVELFF. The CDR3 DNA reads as TGTGCCAGCAGCTTAGAAGGTAGCGGCAGGGGGGTCGAACTGTTTTTT.